This TCR beta chain originates from a study of T cell repertoires in cytomegalovirus infection. As for the study in general: Indications of both CMV infection and matching HLA type were provided by public TCR beta signatures. General study results and limits: The study identified carriers of CMV plus the relevant HLA from cumulative public TCR beta family frequency.

This clonotype was counted at least ten times. Its cognate antigen is unknown. Germline loops: CDR1 SGHTA, CDR2 FQGNSA. The CDR3 is 15 residues long. Trimming cost V 1 base and J 4 bases; bases outside gene matches: 2. Via MiXCR, TCRdb re-called the reads, giving one row per CDR3 protein. The sample contains a few hundred thousand distinct CDR3 sequences, more than 20% of which appear only once. The sequence came from a human donor in good health (CMV status not recorded). Some clones in this sample may be carry-over from other donors' samples. The rearrangement joins TRBV7-2 to TRBJ2-5; TRBD1 agrees at 11 bases. Specimen: PBMCs. CDR3: CASSLVGTGGETQYF. CDR3 nucleotide sequence: TGTGCCAGCAGCTTAGTTGGGACAGGGGGAGAGACCCAGTACTTC.